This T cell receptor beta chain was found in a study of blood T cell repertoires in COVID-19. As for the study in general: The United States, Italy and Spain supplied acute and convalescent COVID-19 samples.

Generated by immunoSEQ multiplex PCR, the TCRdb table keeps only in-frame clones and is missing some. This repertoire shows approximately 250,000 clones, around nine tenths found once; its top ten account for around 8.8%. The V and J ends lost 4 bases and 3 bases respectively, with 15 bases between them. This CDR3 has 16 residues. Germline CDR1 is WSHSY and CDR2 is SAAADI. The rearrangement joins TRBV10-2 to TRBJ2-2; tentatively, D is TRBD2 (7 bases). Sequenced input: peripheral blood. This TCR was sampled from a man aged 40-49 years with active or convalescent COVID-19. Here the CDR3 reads CASSARRGAHTGELFF. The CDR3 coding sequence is TGCGCCAGCAGTGCCCGACGGGGGGCCCACACCGGGGAGCTGTTTTTT.